Each of the 28 T cell receptor beta chains below was sequenced from the same sample in a study of radiation and T cells in renal cell carcinoma. Time point meaning: baseline pretreatment blood. Treatment noted: 15 Gy SBRT to primary tumor, nephrectomy 4 weeks later. Clones were read by immunoSEQ multiplex PCR, and TCRdb kept only the in-frame ones, dropping some. The top ten hold 2.5% to 3.5% of the sample, which has 100,000 to 150,000 clones, approximately 82% seen once. The sample was blood, taken from a patient whose treatment included radiotherapy and nephrectomy. The origin of the receptors is a woman in her sixties or seventies with renal cell carcinoma.

The chain uses TRBV7-6 and TRBJ1-5; D is uncertain. Trimming took 5 bases from V and 10 from J, leaving 15 bases between them. This CDR3 spans 13 amino acids. Germline values: CDR1 SGHVS, CDR2 FNYEAQ. In nucleotides, the CDR3 is TGTGCCAGCAGCCCCTCGCAGGCCGATCCCCAGCATTTT. It codes for CASSPSQADPQHF.

The chain combines TRBV5-1 with TRBJ2-5, with D tentatively TRBD1 or TRBD2 (6 bases each). From germline, CDR1 is SGHRS and CDR2 YFSETQ. The CDR3 runs 16 residues. Trimming shortened V by 2 bases and J by 5 bases, and 19 bases separated the two germline ends. In DNA, the CDR3 is TGCGCCAGCAGCTTTTGGGGGGCCGAACTCAAGGAGACCCAGTACTTC. Its translation: CASSFWGAELKETQYF.

The chain carries TRBV9 and TRBJ1-1; a weak D match, TRBD1 (5 bases). Trimming left V 0 bases short and J 5 bases short, with 14 bases between. The CDR3 covers 15 residues. Germline V gene lookup returns CDR1 SGDLS and CDR2 YYNGEE. This CDR3 reads CASSVGAPGGTEAFF. CDR3 bases: TGTGCCAGCAGCGTAGGGGCGCCCGGGGGGACTGAAGCTTTCTTT.

V is TRBV28 and J is TRBJ2-1, with unresolved D. The CDR3 spans 13 residues. V lost 6 bases and J lost 4, with 10 bases in between. Germline V lookup: CDR1 MDHEN, CDR2 SYDVKM. The CDR3 DNA reads as TGTGCCAGCAGCCAAAGAATTTACAATGAGCAGTTCTTC. Its protein product is CASSQRIYNEQFF. The complete variable domain, with remaining parts taken from reference TRBV28 and TRBJ2-1, reads DVKVTQSSRYLVKRTGEKVFLECVQDMDHENMFWYRQDPGLGLRLIYFSYDVKMKEKGDIPEGYSVSREKKERFSLILESASTNQTSMYLCASSQRIYNEQFFGPGTRLTVL.

The J gene is TRBJ1-5, the V gene TRBV19; no clear D gene. This CDR3 has 13 amino acids. Germline-derived CDR1 and CDR2 are LNHDA and SQIVND (reference sequence). The ends were cut back, 5 bases at V and 4 bases at J, with 9 bases in the middle. CDR3: CASSRTLNQPQHF. As DNA, the CDR3 is TGTGCCAGTAGTCGGACTCTAAATCAGCCCCAGCATTTT.

This clone was seen only a few times. This sequence joins TRBV7-9 and TRBJ1-2, with a weak D call TRBD1 (5 bases). Germline CDR1 is SEHNR and CDR2 is FQNEAQ (reference sequence). There are 14 residues in the CDR3. V lost 1 base to trimming and J lost 4 bases, with 10 bases between them. CDR3 region: CASSLVSGPYGYTF. The DNA for the CDR3 is TGTGCCAGCAGCTTAGTTTCGGGGCCCTATGGCTACACCTTC. Looking up the rest from reference TRBV7-9 and TRBJ1-2 gives the full variable domain: DTGVSQNPRHKITKRGQNVTFRCDPISEHNRLYWYRQTLGQGPEFLTYFQNEAQLEKSRLLSDRFSAERPKGSFSTLEIQRTEQGDSAMYLCASSLVSGPYGYTFGSGTRLTVV.

The chain has TRBV19 and TRBJ1-4; D is possibly TRBD1 (5 bases). Trimming shortened V by 9 bases and J by 4 bases, and 12 bases separated the two germline ends. Germline values: CDR1 LNHDA, CDR2 SQIVND (reference sequence). The CDR3 length is 13 residues. CDR3 bases: TGTGCCAGCGGGGCGCCTGTTAATGAAAAACTGTTTTTT. It encodes CASGAPVNEKLFF.

The chain is built from TRBV5-4 and TRBJ2-3, with 7 positions matching TRBD1. Losses at the gene ends were 5 bases for V and 2 bases for J; bases not matched to a gene: 5. The CDR3 covers 14 residues. Germline CDR1 reads SGHNT; CDR2 reads YYREEE (reference sequence). DNA of the CDR3: TGTGCCAGCAGGCCCGGGACAGACACAGATACGCAGTATTTT. It yields the protein CASRPGTDTDTQYF.

This clone was detected only once. This chain links TRBV30 with TRBJ1-1; D possibly corresponds to TRBD1 (5 bases). The CDR3 covers 15 residues. CDR1 GTSNPN and CDR2 SVGIG come from the germline V gene (reference sequence). The V gene lost 0 bases and the J gene lost 1 base, with 12 bases spanning the gap. The CDR3 nucleotides are TGTGCCTGGAGTGTGGGGGTCAGGAGGAACACTGAAGCTTTCTTT. Its protein is CAWSVGVRRNTEAFF.

The chain links TRBV27 to TRBJ1-5; D is unresolved. The CDR3 is 14 residues long. Germline values: CDR1 MNHEY, CDR2 SMNVEV (reference sequence). V was trimmed by 2 bases and J by 5 bases, leaving 10 bases between them. The CDR3 loop reads CASSLGAGYQPQHF. The CDR3 DNA is TGTGCCAGCAGTTTAGGAGCCGGTTATCAGCCCCAGCATTTT.

This chain joins TRBV6-5 and TRBJ1-4; D perhaps matches TRBD1 (6 bases). The CDR3 sequence is 14 residues long. The V gene lost 5 bases and the J gene lost 6 bases, with 13 bases spanning the gap. The germline V gene has CDR1 MNHEY and CDR2 SVGAGI. For the CDR3, the DNA is TGTGCCAGCAGTGAGGGGGGGGCCGATGAAAAACTGTTTTTT. Translated: CASSEGGADEKLFF.

The genes are TRBV5-4 and TRBJ2-3; 8 bases match TRBD1. The germline V gene encodes CDR1 SGHNT and CDR2 YYREEE (reference sequence). This CDR3 spans 15 amino acids. The trim removed 5 bases at V and 2 bases at J, leaving 7 bases unmatched. The DNA for the CDR3 is TGTGCCAGCAGTCTTCAGGGGGCGACCACAGATACGCAGTATTTT. Translating gives CASSLQGATTDTQYF.

The chain recombines TRBV4-1 with TRBJ2-5; D possibly corresponds to TRBD2 (5 bases). This CDR3 spans 14 amino acids. The germline gives CDR1 MGHRA, CDR2 YSYEKL. V lost 0 bases and J 5 bases, leaving 10 bases between the germline ends. DNA for the CDR3: TGCGCCAGCAGCCAAGATGGGAGTTTGGAGACCCAGTACTTC. This encodes CASSQDGSLETQYF.

The chain has TRBV4-1 and TRBJ2-3; TRBD1 matches 8 bases. This CDR3 has 15 residues. The germline V gene encodes CDR1 MGHRA and CDR2 YSYEKL. The trim removed 4 bases at V and 4 bases at J, leaving 7 bases unmatched. CDR3: CASSRNGQGPDTQYF. The CDR3 nucleotides are TGCGCCAGCAGCCGAAATGGACAGGGACCAGATACGCAGTATTTT.

The chain couples TRBV30 to TRBJ2-5, with TRBD2 matching 7 bases. The CDR3 sequence is 13 residues long. Germline CDR1 is GTSNPN and CDR2 is SVGIG (reference sequence). With 2 bases clipped from V and 4 bases from J, the junction kept 4 bases outside the gene matches. The CDR3: CAWSYAGVETQYF. CDR3 coding DNA: TGTGCCTGGAGTTACGCGGGAGTAGAGACCCAGTACTTC.

The rearrangement links TRBV28 to TRBJ1-2, with D possibly matching TRBD1 (6 bases). Germline assignment: CDR1 MDHEN and CDR2 SYDVKM. This CDR3 contains 14 residues. V was shortened by 4 bases and J by 1 base, with 10 bases between the two germline ends. The CDR3 sequence: CASSSPDSNYGYTF. In nucleotides, the CDR3 is TGTGCCAGCAGTTCCCCGGACAGTAACTATGGCTACACCTTC.

The V gene is TRBV7-6, the J gene TRBJ1-1; maybe TRBD1 (6 bases). V shed 5 bases and J shed 1 base, with 11 bases lying between them. Per the germline V gene, CDR1 is SGHVS and CDR2 is FNYEAQ. The CDR3 has 14 amino acids. The CDR3 protein is CASSLGHQNTEAFF. For the CDR3, the DNA is TGTGCCAGCAGCCTGGGACACCAGAACACTGAAGCTTTCTTT.

The chain joins TRBV19 to TRBJ1-2; D unresolved. This CDR3 comprises 12 residues. CDR1 LNHDA and CDR2 SQIVND come from the germline V gene (reference sequence). The CDR3 spells CASTGSLYGYTF. CDR3 DNA sequence: TGTGCTTCTACGGGCAGTCTCTATGGCTACACCTTC. Supplemented by reference TRBV19 and TRBJ1-2, the full variable domain reads DGGITQSPKYLFRKEGQNVTLSCEQNLNHDAMYWYRQDPGQGLRLIYYSQIVNDFQKGDIAEGYSVSREKKESFPLTVTSAQKNPTAFYLCASTGSLYGYTFGSGTRLTVV.

The CDR3 DNA follows: TGTGCCAGTAGTATAGGGAGCATGTCGAACACTGAAGCTTTCTTT. Translated, it gives CASSIGSMSNTEAFF. The V call is TRBV19, the J call TRBJ1-1; no firm D call. The CDR3 runs 15 residues. Germline lookup yields CDR1 LNHDA and CDR2 SQIVND (reference sequence). Trimming took 1 base from V and 1 from J, leaving 10 bases between them. The variable domain in full, with the rest retrieved from reference TRBV19 and TRBJ1-1, is DGGITQSPKYLFRKEGQNVTLSCEQNLNHDAMYWYRQDPGQGLRLIYYSQIVNDFQKGDIAEGYSVSREKKESFPLTVTSAQKNPTAFYLCASSIGSMSNTEAFFGQGTRLTVV.

The rearrangement joins TRBV9 to TRBJ2-3; 9 bases match TRBD1. CDR1 SGDLS and CDR2 YYNGEE come from the germline V gene. The V segment lost 3 bases and the J segment 1 base; nucleotides outside the gene matches: 12. This CDR3 is built from 18 residues. The CDR3 protein is CASSAGTGTLTGTDTQYF. In nucleotides, the CDR3 is TGTGCCAGCAGCGCCGGGACAGGGACACTTACTGGCACAGATACGCAGTATTTT.

The chain is built from TRBV4-2 and TRBJ1-2; perhaps TRBD1 as D (5 bases). This CDR3 comprises 15 residues. Germline V gene lookup returns CDR1 LGHNA and CDR2 YNFKEQ. Deletions cut 4 bases from V and 7 bases from J, with 19 bases between. CDR3 protein: CASSPKSQGSGGYTF. The CDR3 region has the DNA TGTGCCAGCAGCCCTAAGTCCCAGGGATCGGGTGGCTACACCTTC.

This clone has only a few counts. CDR3 sequence: CASSVEQGDTEAFF. The CDR3 region has the DNA TGTGCCAGCAGCGTAGAACAGGGGGACACTGAAGCTTTCTTT. The chain links TRBV9 to TRBJ1-1, with TRBD1 matching over 8 bases. Germline loops: CDR1 SGDLS, CDR2 YYNGEE. This CDR3 region has 14 residues. V lost 0 bases, J lost 3 bases, and 1 base stayed unmatched.

The chain combines TRBV6-5 with TRBJ1-1; no definite D call. The CDR3 has 13 amino acids. V was cut by 10 bases and J by 1 base, with 13 bases left in between. The germline gives CDR1 MNHEY, CDR2 SVGAGI. CDR3 protein: CATLRFTNTEAFF. The CDR3 nucleotides read TGTGCCACCTTGAGGTTCACGAACACTGAAGCTTTCTTT.

This clone was counted a few times. V and J are TRBV5-1 and TRBJ2-7; D remains unclear. V lost 2 bases to trimming and J lost 1 base, with 10 bases between them. Germline values: CDR1 SGHRS, CDR2 YFSETQ. The CDR3 sequence is 14 residues long. CDR3 protein: CASSFWTESYEQYF. The CDR3 DNA follows: TGCGCCAGCAGCTTTTGGACGGAGTCCTACGAGCAGTACTTC. Looking up the rest from reference TRBV5-1 and TRBJ2-7 gives the full variable domain: KAGVTQTPRYLIKTRGQQVTLSCSPISGHRSVSWYQQTPGQGLQFLFEYFSETQRNKGNFPGRFSGRQFSNSRSEMNVSTLELGDSALYLCASSFWTESYEQYFGPGTRLTVT.

The V call is TRBV9, the J call TRBJ1-4; the D is unclear. Germline-derived CDR1 and CDR2 are SGDLS and YYNGEE. The CDR3 length is 14 residues. The germline V and J ends were trimmed by 0 bases and 6 bases, with 9 bases remaining between them. The CDR3 region is CASSVGQMDEKLFF. CDR3 in DNA: TGTGCCAGCAGCGTAGGGCAGATGGATGAAAAACTGTTTTTT.

V usage is TRBV5-5 and J usage is TRBJ2-7; D not resolved. Trimming left V 0 bases short and J 4 bases short, with 11 bases between. This CDR3 contains 14 residues. Per germline, CDR1 SGHKS and CDR2 YYEKEE (reference sequence). CDR3 residues: CASSLGETPYEQYF. DNA of the CDR3: TGTGCCAGCAGCTTGGGGGAAACCCCTTACGAGCAGTACTTC.

The chain joins TRBV5-1 to TRBJ2-7; 10 bases are shared with TRBD1. CDR3 length equals 14 residues. With V trimmed by 2 bases and J by 5 bases, 4 bases remained unmatched. Looked up from germline, CDR1 is SGHRS and CDR2 is YFSETQ. CDR3: CASSLRQGADEQYF. The DNA for the CDR3 is TGCGCCAGCAGCTTAAGACAGGGGGCCGACGAGCAGTACTTC.

V usage is TRBV20-1 and J usage is TRBJ1-3, with D unclear. CDR1 is DFQATT, CDR2 SNEGSKA, per germline (reference sequence). This CDR3 has 11 amino acids. The V end lost 6 bases, the J end lost 10 bases, and 13 bases lay between the germline ends. CDR3 nucleotide sequence: TGCAGTGCCAGGAAGGGAGGGACCATATATTTT. This translates into CSARKGGTIYF.